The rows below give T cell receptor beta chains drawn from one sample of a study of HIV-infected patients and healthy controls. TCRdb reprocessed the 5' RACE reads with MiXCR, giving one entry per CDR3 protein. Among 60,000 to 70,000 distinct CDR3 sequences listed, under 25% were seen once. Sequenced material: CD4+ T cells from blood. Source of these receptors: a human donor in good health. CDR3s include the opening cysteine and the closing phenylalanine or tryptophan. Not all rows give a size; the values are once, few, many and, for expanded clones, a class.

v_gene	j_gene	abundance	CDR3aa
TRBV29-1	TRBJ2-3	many	CSAAGRVSDTQYF
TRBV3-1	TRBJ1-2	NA	CASSQAAGADGYTF
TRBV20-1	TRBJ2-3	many	CSGDPSGTDTQYF
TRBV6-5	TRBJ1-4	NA	CASREGTNEKLFF
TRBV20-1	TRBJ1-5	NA	CSARDRQRGNQPQHF
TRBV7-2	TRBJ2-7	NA	CASSSTYEQYF
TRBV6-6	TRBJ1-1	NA	CASSKHLSMNTEAFF
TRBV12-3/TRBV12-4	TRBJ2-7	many	CASSLEGTGAYEQYF
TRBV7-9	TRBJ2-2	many	CASSLAGTGELFF
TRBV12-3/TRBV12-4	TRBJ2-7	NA	CASNKGGLEQYF
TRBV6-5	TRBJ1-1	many	CASSMDRRANTEAFF
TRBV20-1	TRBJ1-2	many	CSATHLDRRDTNYGYTF
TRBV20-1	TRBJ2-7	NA	CSARTGGQDEQYF
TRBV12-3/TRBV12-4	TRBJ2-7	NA	CASSRLAGAYKQYF
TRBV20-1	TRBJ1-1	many	CSARDRRGSTEAFF
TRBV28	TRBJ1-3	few	CASSRGSGGGGNTIYF
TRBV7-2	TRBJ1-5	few	CASSLDEGQPQHF
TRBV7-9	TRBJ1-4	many	CASSLEGGSEKLFF
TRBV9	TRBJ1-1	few	CASSVDGRTGEAFF
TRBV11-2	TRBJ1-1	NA	CASSPPRRLLFGTEAFF
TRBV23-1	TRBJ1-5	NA	CASKPRDRVRNQPQHF
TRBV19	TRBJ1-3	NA	CASSPRTNSGNTIYF
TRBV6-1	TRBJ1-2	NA	CASSEREKGYTF
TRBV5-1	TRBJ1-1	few	CASSVIQGPEEAFF
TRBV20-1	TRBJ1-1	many	CSARDPTGHTEAFF
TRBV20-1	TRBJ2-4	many	CSAMTSGGSDIQYF
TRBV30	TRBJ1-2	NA	CAWTVKQLINYGYTF
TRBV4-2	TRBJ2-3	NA	CASSQELAWSTDTQYF
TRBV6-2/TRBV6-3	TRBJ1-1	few	CASSTGTGLFTEAFF
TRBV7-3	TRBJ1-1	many	CASSLLGAATEAFF
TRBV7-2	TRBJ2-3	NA	CASSLGVTSGGKDTQYF
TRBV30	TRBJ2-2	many	CAWRYLPNTGELFF
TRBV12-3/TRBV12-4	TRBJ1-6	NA	CASRALPGSPLHF
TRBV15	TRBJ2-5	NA	CATSRSGRNQETQYF
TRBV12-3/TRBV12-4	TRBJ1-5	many	CASSLTQGGGPQHF
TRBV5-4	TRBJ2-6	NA	CASSLAAGSGANVLTF
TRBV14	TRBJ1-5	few	CASSQGEGQPQHF
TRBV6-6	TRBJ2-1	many	CASTGTGVNNEQFF
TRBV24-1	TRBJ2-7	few	CATSDSQPRSSYEQYF
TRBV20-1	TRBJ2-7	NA	CSATTGQGAEEQYF
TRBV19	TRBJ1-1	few	CASKWASRNTEAFF
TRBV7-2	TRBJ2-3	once	CASSLVGTGPDTQYF
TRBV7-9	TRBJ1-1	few	CASSSSWTGGSEAFF
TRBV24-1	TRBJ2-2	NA	CATSDGGTNTGELFF
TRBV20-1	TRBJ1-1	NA	CSARDRRAGWTEAFF
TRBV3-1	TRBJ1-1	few	CASSQGTGDEAFF
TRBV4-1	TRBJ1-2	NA	CASSQDWPSGYGYTF